The 9 T cell receptor beta chains below come from one sample, sequenced in a study of blood T cell repertoires in COVID-19. The protocol was immunoSEQ multiplex PCR, while the TCRdb copy is restricted to in-frame clones and leaves out a portion. Of approximately 250,000 clones listed, less than 95% were seen once; the top ten hold approximately 3%. Sequencing used PBMCs or T cells enriched from blood (not recorded which). The origin of the receptors is a man aged 35 to 55 who had been exposed to COVID-19.

The rearrangement joins TRBV19 to TRBJ1-1; tentatively, D is TRBD1 (5 bases). Germline CDR1 and CDR2: LNHDA and SQIVND (reference sequence). Trimming shortened V by 3 bases and J by 1 base, and 15 bases separated the two germline ends. This CDR3 has 16 amino acids. CDR3 residues: CASSISGFLGNTEAFF. In nucleotides, the CDR3 is TGTGCCAGTAGTATCTCAGGGTTTCTTGGGAACACTGAAGCTTTCTTT.

The genes are TRBV4-3 and TRBJ2-5; possibly TRBD1 for D (7 bases). CDR1 is LGHNA and CDR2 is YSLEER in the germline V gene. Deletions cut 4 bases from V and 4 bases from J, with 16 bases between. The CDR3 contains 15 residues. CDR3 amino acids: CASSRTPGGRETQYF. The DNA for the CDR3 is TGCGCCAGCAGCCGGACCCCAGGGGGGCGAGAGACCCAGTACTTC.

The chain is built from TRBV11-2 and TRBJ2-7, with 9 bases identical to TRBD1. The germline V gene encodes CDR1 SGHAT and CDR2 FQNNGV. The CDR3 extends over 14 amino acids. Trimming removed 5 bases from V and 2 bases from J; junction bases left unmatched: 4. The DNA for the CDR3 is TGTGCCAGCAGCCCCGACAGGGGGACCTACGAGCAGTACTTC. This codes for CASSPDRGTYEQYF.

The table lists this clone with a count of one. V and J are TRBV6-1 and TRBJ2-7; 12 nucleotides agree with TRBD2. The CDR3 has 16 residues. In germline, CDR1 is MNHNS, CDR2 SASEGT. The junction had 5 bases not matched to a gene; V was cut back by 4 bases and J by 1 base. The CDR3 DNA reads TGTGCCAGCAGTGGACTAGCGGGAGCTCCGTCCTACGAGCAGTACTTC. Its protein product is CASSGLAGAPSYEQYF.

This clone was seen a single time. V and J are TRBV5-1 and TRBJ2-1; 8 nucleotides line up with TRBD2. Germline CDR1 is SGHRS and CDR2 is YFSETQ. This CDR3 has 16 amino acids. With 6 bases clipped from V and 4 bases from J, the junction kept 12 bases outside the gene matches. CDR3 in amino acids: CASKTGPSGRYNEQFF. The CDR3 bases are TGCGCCAGCAAGACCGGGCCCAGCGGGAGATACAATGAGCAGTTCTTC.

The J gene is TRBJ1-2, the V gene TRBV25-1; 10 nucleotides match TRBD1. Germline V CDR1 and CDR2: MGHDK, SYGVNS. With 2 bases clipped from V and 4 bases from J, the junction kept 10 bases outside the gene matches. The length of the CDR3 is 17 residues. CDR3 protein: CASSERGQGRLAYGYTF. CDR3 in DNA: TGTGCCAGCAGTGAACGGGGACAGGGGAGGTTGGCCTATGGCTACACCTTC.

Only a few counts were recorded for this clone. V usage is TRBV30 and J usage is TRBJ1-4; unclear D gene. Germline CDR1 reads GTSNPN; CDR2 reads SVGIG (reference sequence). Trimming took off 2 bases at V and 5 bases at J, with 9 bases between the two ends. The CDR3 extends over 13 amino acids. The CDR3, as DNA: TGTGCCTGGAGTCCGACGGGGAATGAAAAACTGTTTTTT. This translates into CAWSPTGNEKLFF.

Details on this clone: At one end the junction does not follow the germline gene, possibly because of a read error. Here the CDR3 reads CANGLTRLAGVGGELFF. In DNA, the CDR3 is TGTGCTAATGGTTTGACCCGACTAGCGGGAGTAGGCGGGGAGCTGTTTTTT. The chain joins TRBV12-5 to TRBJ2-2, with 12 bases aligning to TRBD2. Germline assignment: CDR1 LGHNT and CDR2 FRNRAP. The CDR3 is made up of 17 amino acids.

This rearrangement joins TRBV5-1 to TRBJ1-6; tentatively, D is TRBD1 (5 bases). The CDR3 runs to 13 residues. Trimming took 6 bases from V and 3 from J, leaving 7 bases between them. Germline V CDR1 and CDR2: SGHRS, YFSETQ. The DNA for the CDR3 is TGCGCCAGCAAGGGGATCTATAATTCACCCCTCCACTTT. It translates to CASKGIYNSPLHF.